The 29 T cell receptor beta chains below all came from one sample that was sequenced in a study of T-cell reconstitution after alpha-beta-depleted transplantation in children. The authors prepared the TCRbeta library with unique molecular identifiers. Using its own MiXCR run on the PCR reads, TCRdb lists one record per CDR3 protein. The sample yields a few hundred thousand distinct CDR3 sequences, 15% to 20% seen once. This sample comprised PBMCs, mostly from graft donor cells, obtained 360 days after TCRalphabeta/CD19-depleted stem cell transplant. These TCRs come from a boy less than two years old who had a stem cell transplant for Wiskott-Aldrich syndrome, so the T cells may come from the graft donor.

The chain carries TRBV4-1 and TRBJ2-2; 7 bases are shared with TRBD1. Losses at the gene ends were 1 base for V and 7 bases for J; bases not matched to a gene: 6. The CDR3 totals 15 residues. Germline CDR1 is MGHRA and CDR2 is YSYEKL. Here the CDR3 reads CASSQARTGVGELFF. CDR3 DNA: TGCGCCAGCAGCCAAGCGCGGACAGGAGTCGGGGAGCTGTTTTTT.

This clonotype was seen a few times. The chain uses TRBV5-1 and TRBJ2-1; perhaps TRBD1 as D (6 bases). Per the germline V gene, CDR1 is SGHRS and CDR2 is YFSETQ. This CDR3 is built from 16 residues. The germline V and J ends were trimmed by 2 bases and 2 bases, with 14 bases remaining between them. The CDR3 sequence: CASSFGDIITYNEQFF. The CDR3 DNA reads TGCGCCAGCAGCTTCGGGGACATCATTACCTACAATGAGCAGTTCTTC.

Of note for this clonotype: A much larger clone sits a single nucleotide away, making a read error possible. The chain carries TRBV5-5 and TRBJ2-5; the match to TRBD2 covers 8 bases. CDR1 and CDR2 (germline): SGHKS, YYEKEE (reference sequence). V was pared by 7 bases and J by 6 bases, with 11 bases of the junction left unmatched. The CDR3 consists of 14 residues. As DNA, the CDR3 is TGTGCCAGCTCCTTCGCGGGAGGCGGGAAGACCCAGTACTTC. The encoded protein is CASSFAGGGKTQYF.

The chain recombines TRBV25-1 with TRBJ2-1, with 11 nucleotides matching TRBD2. This CDR3 contains 15 residues. The germline V gene has CDR1 MGHDK and CDR2 SYGVNS. V lost 4 bases, J lost 16 bases, and 15 bases stayed unmatched. The CDR3 DNA follows: TGTGCCAGCAGTGGGGGACTAGCGGCCTACAATGAGCGTTTCTTC. This gives the protein CASSGGLAAYNERFF.

The chain is built from TRBV14 and TRBJ2-7, with D unresolved. Germline CDR1 and CDR2: SGHDN and FVKESK. Trimming removed 2 bases from V and 1 base from J, with 15 bases in between. The CDR3 has 16 amino acids. For the CDR3, the DNA is TGTGCCAGCAGCCAAAACACCCTTCAGAAGTCCTACGAGCAGTACTTC. Translating gives CASSQNTLQKSYEQYF.

This clonotype turned up a few times. V usage is TRBV7-9 and J usage is TRBJ2-3, with D possibly TRBD2 on 5 matching bases. The CDR3 has 13 amino acids. Trimming removed 0 bases at V and 6 bases at J, with 7 bases between. CDR1 is SEHNR and CDR2 is FQNEAQ in the germline V gene (reference sequence). The CDR3 coding sequence is TGTGCCAGCAGCTTAGCACCGGGGGATACGCAGTATTTT. Translation gives CASSLAPGDTQYF.

The chain links TRBV12-3 or TRBV12-4 to TRBJ1-5; a possible D gene is TRBD1 (5 bases). Trimming removed 8 bases at V and 4 bases at J, with 9 bases between. This CDR3 has 12 residues. Here the CDR3 reads CASRDGNQPQHF. CDR3 nucleotides: TGTGCCAGCCGGGACGGGAATCAGCCCCAGCATTTT.

The rearrangement joins TRBV7-2 to TRBJ2-7, with D unclear. Trimming took 2 bases from V and 3 from J, leaving 5 bases between them. This CDR3 spans 12 amino acids. Looked up from germline, CDR1 is SGHTA and CDR2 is FQGNSA. The CDR3 is CASSLPYYEQYF. The CDR3 nucleotides read TGTGCCAGCAGCTTACCTTACTACGAGCAGTACTTC.

The genes are TRBV7-9 and TRBJ2-5; the match to TRBD1 covers 8 bases. The CDR3 totals 15 residues. The V and J ends lost 5 bases and 5 bases, in that order; junction bases with no gene match: 10. Germline lookup yields CDR1 SEHNR and CDR2 FQNEAQ (reference sequence). The CDR3 DNA is TGTGCCAGCAGCATAGGACAGGGCGCTGTGGAGACCCAGTACTTC. Translating gives CASSIGQGAVETQYF.

This clonotype showed up just a few times. This chain links TRBV27 with TRBJ2-3, with 9 bases matching TRBD2. J lost 7 bases, V lost 5 bases, and 7 bases had no gene match. This CDR3 is built from 14 residues. Germline loops: CDR1 MNHEY, CDR2 SMNVEV (reference sequence). CDR3 sequence reads: CASSMAGGPHTQYF. The CDR3 nucleotides are TGTGCCAGCAGTATGGCGGGAGGGCCACATACGCAGTATTTT.

This clonotype was counted between two and nine times. The chain is built from TRBV20-1 and TRBJ2-1; 7 bases are shared with TRBD2. CDR3 length: 13 amino acids. The V segment lost 4 bases and the J segment 5 bases; nucleotides outside the gene matches: 5. Looked up from germline, CDR1 is DFQATT and CDR2 is SNEGSKA (reference sequence). CDR3 nucleotides: TGCAGTGCTATACGGGGGGTCGACAATGAGCAGTTCTTC. Its translation is CSAIRGVDNEQFF.

The sample holds many counts of this clonotype. The gene calls are TRBV12-3 or TRBV12-4 and TRBJ2-7; D remains unclear. The CDR3 runs to 13 residues. Trimming removed 3 bases at V and 2 bases at J, with 8 bases between. Here the CDR3 reads CASSFGLTYEQYF. The CDR3, as DNA: TGTGCCAGCAGTTTTGGCCTTACCTACGAGCAGTACTTC.

This chain joins TRBV7-2 and TRBJ2-1; the D gene is possibly TRBD1 (6 bases). CDR1 is SGHTA, CDR2 FQGNSA, per germline. The V and J ends lost 8 bases and 2 bases respectively, with 16 bases between them. The CDR3 is made up of 15 amino acids. CDR3 in amino acids: CASLPRGLTYNEQFF. CDR3 nucleotides: TGTGCCAGCCTTCCCAGGGGCCTTACCTACAATGAGCAGTTCTTC.

This clonotype has more than one count but fewer than ten. The rearrangement joins TRBV7-9 to TRBJ2-7, with D perhaps assigned TRBD1 or TRBD2 (6 bases each). The CDR3 extends over 13 amino acids. Germline CDR1 is SEHNR and CDR2 is FQNEAQ (reference sequence). V shed 3 bases and J shed 9 bases, with 15 bases lying between them. CDR3 sequence (DNA): TGTGCCAGCAGCTTCAAATACGGGGGCGGGCAGTACTTC. Protein: CASSFKYGGGQYF.

This clonotype was seen a handful of times. The J gene is TRBJ2-4, the V gene TRBV24-1; weak D call: TRBD1 (5 bases). The V end lost 3 bases, the J end lost 6 bases, and 17 bases lay between the germline ends. The CDR3 runs 16 residues. Germline V CDR1 and CDR2: KGHDR, SFDVKD. CDR3 DNA sequence: TGTGCCACCAGTGATGCCTCAGGGAACAAGGGAAACATTCAGTACTTC. Amino acids: CATSDASGNKGNIQYF.

V is TRBV20-1 and J is TRBJ1-6, with 7 bases identical to TRBD1. V was pared by 5 bases and J by 10 bases, with 8 bases of the junction left unmatched. The CDR3 sequence is 13 residues long. In germline, CDR1 is DFQATT, CDR2 SNEGSKA (reference sequence). CDR3 loop: CSAGRQGHSPLHF. CDR3 coding DNA: TGCAGTGCTGGCAGACAGGGCCACTCACCCCTCCACTTT.

The chain links TRBV25-1 to TRBJ2-7; TRBD1 matches 9 bases. CDR1 MGHDK and CDR2 SYGVNS come from the germline V gene. Trimming removed 3 bases from V and 2 bases from J; junction bases left unmatched: 2. The CDR3 runs 14 residues. This CDR3 is CASSDNRGPYEQYF. The CDR3 DNA reads as TGTGCCAGCAGTGATAACAGGGGGCCCTACGAGCAGTACTTC.

V gene TRBV9 combines with J gene TRBJ2-3, with unresolved D. Trimming stripped 4 bases from V and 6 bases from J, with 15 bases between. Germline values: CDR1 SGDLS, CDR2 YYNGEE. The CDR3 length is 14 residues. This CDR3 reads CASSLRPGSDTQYF. CDR3 coding DNA: TGTGCCAGCAGCTTACGTCCCGGTTCCGATACGCAGTATTTT.

The chain is built from TRBV10-2 and TRBJ2-1, with 9 nucleotides matching TRBD1. J lost 8 bases, V lost 7 bases, and 9 bases had no gene match. The CDR3 is made up of 14 amino acids. Germline V gene sequence: CDR1 WSHSY, CDR2 SAAADI. CDR3 nucleotides: TGCGCCAGCAAAAGACCGGGACAGGGCTATGAGCAGTTCTTC. This translates into CASKRPGQGYEQFF.

The J gene is TRBJ2-3, the V gene TRBV12-3 or TRBV12-4; D is unclear. The CDR3 spans 14 residues. The V end lost 6 bases, the J end lost 2 bases, and 12 bases lay between the germline ends. The CDR3 region has the DNA TGTGCCAGCAGCCACCGGAGATTCACAGATACGCAGTATTTT. Translation gives CASSHRRFTDTQYF.

This chain links TRBV20-1 with TRBJ1-4, with no clear D. The CDR3 totals 12 residues. CDR1 and CDR2 (germline): DFQATT, SNEGSKA (reference sequence). The V gene lost 0 bases and the J gene lost 7 bases, with 6 bases spanning the gap. The CDR3 sequence: CSARDPGEKLFF. In DNA, the CDR3 is TGCAGTGCTAGAGATCCAGGTGAAAAACTGTTTTTT.

In its sample, this clonotype was seen a few times. J is TRBJ1-2 and V is TRBV20-1, with D uncertain. There are 11 residues in the CDR3. V shed 2 bases and J shed 6 bases, with 7 bases lying between them. The germline V gene has CDR1 DFQATT and CDR2 SNEGSKA (reference sequence). The CDR3 reads CSARPVDGYTF. Written as DNA, the CDR3 is TGCAGTGCTAGACCCGTAGATGGCTACACCTTC.

This clonotype appeared a few times. The chain has TRBV2 and TRBJ2-1, with 14 bases identical to TRBD2. The CDR3 has 18 residues. V gave up 8 bases and J gave up 3 bases; unmatched junction bases: 12. The germline V gene encodes CDR1 SNHLY and CDR2 FYNNEI. The CDR3 loop is CASSGGLAGGMIYNEQFF. Written as DNA, the CDR3 is TGTGCCAGCTCTGGCGGACTAGCGGGGGGCATGATCTACAATGAGCAGTTCTTC.

The chain combines TRBV6-6 with TRBJ2-7, with D possibly TRBD2 on 5 matching bases. Trimming took off 1 base at V and 6 bases at J, with 10 bases between the two ends. CDR3 size: 13 residues. CDR1 is MNHNY and CDR2 is SVGAGI in the germline V gene (reference sequence). CDR3 nucleotide sequence: TGTGCCAGCAGTTACTACCCGGGAAGCGAGCAGTACTTC. It specifies CASSYYPGSEQYF.

This clonotype was seen a few times. This chain connects TRBV10-2 to TRBJ1-4, with TRBD1 as a possible D gene (5 bases). This CDR3 comprises 13 residues. Germline CDR1 reads WSHSY; CDR2 reads SAAADI. V was pared by 10 bases and J by 5 bases, with 14 bases between. The DNA of the CDR3 is TGCGCCACCCTGGAAAGGGGAAATGAAAAACTGTTTTTT. It encodes CATLERGNEKLFF.

This clonotype was recorded only once. The V call is TRBV18, the J call TRBJ2-1, with a weak D call TRBD1 (6 bases). This CDR3 spans 15 amino acids. Germline loops: CDR1 KGHSH, CDR2 LQKENI. V lost 6 bases to trimming and J lost 3 bases, with 15 bases between them. The CDR3 bases are TGTGCCAGCTCGCCAACAGGGTTCAACTACAATGAGCAGTTCTTC. It encodes CASSPTGFNYNEQFF.

This clonotype was counted only a few times. The chain uses TRBV7-9 and TRBJ2-7, with D possibly being TRBD1 or TRBD2 (5 bases each). Germline V CDR1 and CDR2: SEHNR, FQNEAQ (reference sequence). V was shortened by 0 bases and J by 2 bases, with 8 bases between the two germline ends. The CDR3 runs 14 residues. The CDR3 reads CASSLARDPYEQYF. The CDR3 nucleotides read TGTGCCAGCAGCTTAGCCCGGGACCCCTACGAGCAGTACTTC.

This clonotype was recorded at least ten times. The chain recombines TRBV12-3 or TRBV12-4 with TRBJ1-1, with 8 nucleotides matching TRBD1. The V segment lost 6 bases and the J segment 6 bases; nucleotides outside the gene matches: 3. CDR3 size: 12 residues. The CDR3 DNA is TGTGCCAGCAGGCGGGACAGGTCTGAAGCTTTCTTT. This encodes CASRRDRSEAFF.

This sequence joins TRBV2 and TRBJ2-6; TRBD2 agrees at 10 bases. The trim removed 6 bases at V and 2 bases at J, leaving 7 bases unmatched. CDR3 length: 17 amino acids. CDR1 and CDR2 (germline): SNHLY, FYNNEI. CDR3 coding DNA: TGTGCCAGCAGGAACCTAGCGGGAGTCCCTGGGGCCAACGTCCTGACTTTC. Translated, it gives CASRNLAGVPGANVLTF.